This is a list of T cell receptor beta chains from one sample in a study of brain T cells in children with intractable seizures. Data came from immunoSEQ multiplex PCR; TCRdb stores just in-frame clones and leaves some out. Of approximately 330,000 clones in the sample, about 93% were seen once. This specimen was peripheral blood, taken less than 6 months after surgery. Receptors were obtained from a boy under two years old with tuberous sclerosis and intractable seizures. Both conserved end residues are part of each CDR3. D genes are given only for firm matches. Clone size is not always given. Where it is, it says once, few, many or a class for expanded clones.

j_call | d_call | cdr3_length | clone_size | v_call | cdr3_aa | cdr3_nt
TRBJ1-2 | . | 13 | . | TRBV15 | CATSRDGGRGYTF | TGTGCCACCAGCAGAGACGGGGGGAGAGGCTACACCTTC
TRBJ1-5 | TRBD1 | 14 | . | TRBV5-8 | CASSFDRGGQPQHF | TGTGCCAGCAGCTTCGACAGGGGGGGTCAGCCCCAGCATTTT
TRBJ1-2 | . | 15 | . | TRBV4-1 | CASSQEDEGNYGYTF | TGCGCCAGCAGCCAAGAAGATGAAGGAAATTATGGCTACACCTTC
TRBJ1-4 | . | 15 | . | TRBV6-5 | CASSYSWATNEKLFF | TGTGCCAGCAGTTACTCGTGGGCAACTAATGAAAAACTGTTTTTT
TRBJ2-2 | . | 17 | . | TRBV7-9 | CASIPRPGSRVTGELFF | TGTGCCAGCATCCCTCGACCGGGGAGTCGAGTTACCGGGGAGCTGTTTTTT
TRBJ1-1 | . | 13 | . | TRBV10-3 | CAISELTNTEAFF | TGTGCCATCAGTGAGCTAACGAACACTGAAGCTTTCTTT
TRBJ2-5 | . | 13 | . | TRBV9 | CASSVGPTETQYF | TGTGCCAGCAGCGTGGGACCGACAGAGACCCAGTACTTC
TRBJ2-3 | . | 15 | . | TRBV7-6 | CASSPNGLSTDTQYF | TGTGCCAGCAGCCCAAACGGACTGAGCACAGATACGCAGTATTTT
TRBJ1-6 | . | 16 | . | TRBV4-1 | CASSQDRRGPNSPLHF | TGCGCCAGCAGCCAAGATCGGAGGGGCCCGAATTCACCCCTCCACTTT
TRBJ1-1 | TRBD1 | 16 | . | TRBV9 | CASSVVGTGGRTEAFF | TGTGCCAGCAGCGTAGTCGGGACAGGGGGACGGACTGAAGCTTTCTTT
TRBJ1-6 | . | 19 | . | TRBV9 | CASSKIPGFTSSYNSPLHF | TGTGCCAGCAGCAAGATTCCCGGCTTTACGAGCTCCTATAATTCACCCCTCCACTTT
TRBJ1-2 | . | 12 | . | TRBV2 | CASSRQPYGYTF | TGTGCCAGCAGTAGACAGCCCTATGGCTACACCTTC
TRBJ2-6 | . | 15 | . | TRBV5-1 | CASSFVLSGANVLTF | TGCGCCAGCAGCTTCGTCCTCTCTGGGGCCAACGTCCTGACTTTC
TRBJ2-7 | . | 15 | . | TRBV29-1 | CSVAIRIPSYYEQYF | TGCAGCGTCGCCATTCGTATCCCCTCCTATTACGAGCAGTACTTC
TRBJ1-5 | . | 15 | . | TRBV19 | CASSRTEYSNQPQHF | TGTGCCAGTAGTAGGACGGAATATAGCAATCAGCCCCAGCATTTT
TRBJ2-4 | TRBD2 | 17 | . | TRBV3-1/TRBV3-2 | CASSLSAGGRDKNIQYF | TGTGCCAGCAGCCTATCTGCGGGGGGGAGGGACAAAAACATTCAGTACTTC
TRBJ2-2 | TRBD1 | 18 | . | TRBV15 | CATSIPGQGVLGTGELFF | TGTGCCACCAGCATCCCGGGACAGGGGGTTCTCGGCACCGGGGAGCTGTTTTTT
TRBJ2-3 | . | 14 | . | TRBV29-1 | CSVGGLTSTDTQYF | TGCAGCGTTGGGGGTCTCACTAGCACAGATACGCAGTATTTT
TRBJ1-2 | . | 12 | . | TRBV6-1 | CASSEVRPSYTF | TGTGCCAGCAGTGAAGTCAGGCCGAGCTACACCTTC
TRBJ2-3 | TRBD2 | 14 | . | TRBV29-1 | CSAGLAEPTDTQYF | TGCAGCGCCGGACTAGCGGAACCCACAGATACGCAGTATTTT
TRBJ1-2 | . | 14 | . | TRBV19 | CASTGGGGSYGYTF | TGTGCCAGTACTGGAGGCGGGGGTAGCTATGGCTACACCTTC
TRBJ1-2 | . | 11 | . | TRBV6-5 | CASSPNYGYTF | TGTGCCAGCAGCCCCAACTATGGCTACACCTTC
TRBJ2-7 | TRBD2 | 16 | . | TRBV7-9 | CASSLAGLAATYEQYF | TGTGCCAGCAGCTTAGCCGGACTAGCGGCGACCTACGAGCAGTACTTC
TRBJ1-1 | . | 17 | . | TRBV5-6 | CASSLPGPSPRNTEAFF | TGTGCCAGCAGCTTGCCGGGCCCCTCCCCGAGAAACACTGAAGCTTTCTTT
TRBJ2-3 | . | 13 | . | TRBV7-2 | CASEQPVTDTQYF | TGTGCCAGCGAGCAGCCCGTCACAGATACGCAGTATTTT
TRBJ1-1 | TRBD1 | 15 | . | TRBV15 | CATSRDFQGGTEAFF | TGTGCCACCAGCAGAGATTTTCAGGGGGGGACTGAAGCTTTCTTT
TRBJ1-4 | TRBD1 | 14 | . | TRBV2 | CASSEDRGREKLFF | TGTGCCAGCAGTGAAGACAGGGGACGAGAAAAACTGTTTTTT
TRBJ2-4 | TRBD1 | 17 | . | TRBV14 | CASSEYRGKGPKNIQYF | TGTGCCAGCAGCGAATACAGGGGGAAGGGGCCCAAAAACATTCAGTACTTC
TRBJ1-2 | . | 14 | . | TRBV10-3 | CATRPPDSYYGYTF | TGTGCCACCAGGCCCCCCGACAGTTACTATGGCTACACCTTC
TRBJ2-1 | . | 13 | few | TRBV29-1 | CSVDKLAVNEQFF | TGCAGCGTTGATAAGTTAGCGGTCAATGAGCAGTTCTTC
TRBJ2-2 | . | 13 | once | TRBV27 | CASSSRGYGELFF | TGTGCCAGCAGTTCGCGGGGCTACGGGGAGCTGTTTTTT
TRBJ1-4 | . | 15 | . | TRBV7-9 | CASSPSRGTNEKLFF | TGTGCCAGCAGCCCAAGTAGGGGTACGAATGAAAAACTGTTTTTT
TRBJ1-1 | TRBD1 | 13 | . | TRBV27 | CASSWTGNTEAFF | TGTGCCAGCAGCTGGACAGGGAACACTGAAGCTTTCTTT
TRBJ1-5 | . | 15 | . | TRBV19 | CASSIDDGSNQPQHF | TGTGCCAGTAGTATTGACGACGGTAGCAATCAGCCCCAGCATTTT
TRBJ1-4 | . | 16 | . | TRBV25-1 | CASSEGGFATNEKLFF | TGTGCCAGCAGTGAAGGAGGGTTCGCAACTAATGAAAAACTGTTTTTT
TRBJ2-1 | . | 14 | . | TRBV3-1/TRBV3-2 | CASSQEDSRGEQFF | TGTGCCAGCAGCCAAGAGGATTCGAGAGGAGAGCAGTTCTTC
TRBJ2-5 | . | 17 | . | TRBV30 | CAWSVQDRHGRGETQYF | TGTGCCTGGAGTGTACAAGACCGACATGGCCGAGGAGAGACCCAGTACTTC
TRBJ2-7 | . | 13 | . | TRBV20-1 | CSASPLADYEQYF | TGCAGTGCTAGTCCGTTGGCAGACTACGAGCAGTACTTC
TRBJ2-1 | TRBD2 | 14 | . | TRBV7-3 | CASSRLAGFDEQFF | TGTGCCAGCAGCCGACTAGCGGGATTTGATGAGCAGTTCTTC
TRBJ2-7 | TRBD2 | 17 | . | TRBV2 | CASSDNLLLAGEHEQYF | TGTGCCAGCAGTGATAATCTCCTACTAGCGGGGGAACACGAGCAGTACTTC